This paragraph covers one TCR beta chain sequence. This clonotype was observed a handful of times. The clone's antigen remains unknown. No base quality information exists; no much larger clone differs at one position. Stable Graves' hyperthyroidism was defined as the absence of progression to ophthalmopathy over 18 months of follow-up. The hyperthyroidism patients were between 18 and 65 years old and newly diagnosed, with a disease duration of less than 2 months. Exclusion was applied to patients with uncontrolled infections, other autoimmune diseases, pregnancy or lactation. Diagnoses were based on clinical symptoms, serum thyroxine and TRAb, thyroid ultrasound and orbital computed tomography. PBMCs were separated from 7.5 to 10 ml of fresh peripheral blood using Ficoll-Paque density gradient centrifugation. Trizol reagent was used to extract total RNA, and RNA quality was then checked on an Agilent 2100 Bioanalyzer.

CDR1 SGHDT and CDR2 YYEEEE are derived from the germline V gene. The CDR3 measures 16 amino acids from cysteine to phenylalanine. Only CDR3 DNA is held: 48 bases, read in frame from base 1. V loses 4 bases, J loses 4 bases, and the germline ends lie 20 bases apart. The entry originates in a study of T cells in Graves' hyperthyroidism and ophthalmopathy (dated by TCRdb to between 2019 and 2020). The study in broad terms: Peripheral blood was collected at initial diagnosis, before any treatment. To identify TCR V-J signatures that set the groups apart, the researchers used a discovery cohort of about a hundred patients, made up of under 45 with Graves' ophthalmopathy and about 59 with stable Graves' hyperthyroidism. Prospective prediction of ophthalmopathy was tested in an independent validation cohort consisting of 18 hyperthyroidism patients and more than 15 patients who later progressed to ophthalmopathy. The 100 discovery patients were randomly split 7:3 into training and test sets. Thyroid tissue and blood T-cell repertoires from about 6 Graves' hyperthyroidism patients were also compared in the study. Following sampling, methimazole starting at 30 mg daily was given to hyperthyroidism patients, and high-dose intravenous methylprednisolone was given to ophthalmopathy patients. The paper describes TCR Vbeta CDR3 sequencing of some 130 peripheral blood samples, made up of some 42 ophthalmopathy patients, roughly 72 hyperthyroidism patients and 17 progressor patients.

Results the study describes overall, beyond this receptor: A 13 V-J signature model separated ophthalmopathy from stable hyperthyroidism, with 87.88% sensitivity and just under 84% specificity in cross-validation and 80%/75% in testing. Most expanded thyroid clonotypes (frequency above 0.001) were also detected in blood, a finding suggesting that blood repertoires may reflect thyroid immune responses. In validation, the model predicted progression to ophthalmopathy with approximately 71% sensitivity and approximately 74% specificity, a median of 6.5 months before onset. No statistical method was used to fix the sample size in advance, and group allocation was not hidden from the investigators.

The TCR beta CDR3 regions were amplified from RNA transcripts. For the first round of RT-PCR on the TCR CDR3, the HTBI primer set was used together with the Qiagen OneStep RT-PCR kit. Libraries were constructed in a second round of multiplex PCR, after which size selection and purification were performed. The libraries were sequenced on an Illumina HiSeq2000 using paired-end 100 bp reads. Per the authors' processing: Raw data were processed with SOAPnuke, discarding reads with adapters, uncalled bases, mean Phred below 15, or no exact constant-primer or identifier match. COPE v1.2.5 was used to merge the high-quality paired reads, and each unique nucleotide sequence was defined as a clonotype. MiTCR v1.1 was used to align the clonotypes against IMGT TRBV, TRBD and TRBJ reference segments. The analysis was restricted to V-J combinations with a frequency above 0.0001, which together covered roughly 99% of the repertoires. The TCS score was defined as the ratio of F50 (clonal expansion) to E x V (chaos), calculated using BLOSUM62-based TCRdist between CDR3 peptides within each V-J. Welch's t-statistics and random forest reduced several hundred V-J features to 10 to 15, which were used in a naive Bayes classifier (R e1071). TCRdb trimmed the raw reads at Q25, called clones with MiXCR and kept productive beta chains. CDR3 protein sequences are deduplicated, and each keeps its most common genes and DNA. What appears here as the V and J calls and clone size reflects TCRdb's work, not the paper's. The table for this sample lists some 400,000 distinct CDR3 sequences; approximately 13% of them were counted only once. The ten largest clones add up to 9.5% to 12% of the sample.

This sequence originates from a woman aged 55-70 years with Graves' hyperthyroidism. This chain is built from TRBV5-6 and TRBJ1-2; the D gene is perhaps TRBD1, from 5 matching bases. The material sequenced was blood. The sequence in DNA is TGTGCCAGCAGCAGACCGCCGGGACGCCTGTCCTATGGCTACACCTTC. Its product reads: CASSRPPGRLSYGYTF.